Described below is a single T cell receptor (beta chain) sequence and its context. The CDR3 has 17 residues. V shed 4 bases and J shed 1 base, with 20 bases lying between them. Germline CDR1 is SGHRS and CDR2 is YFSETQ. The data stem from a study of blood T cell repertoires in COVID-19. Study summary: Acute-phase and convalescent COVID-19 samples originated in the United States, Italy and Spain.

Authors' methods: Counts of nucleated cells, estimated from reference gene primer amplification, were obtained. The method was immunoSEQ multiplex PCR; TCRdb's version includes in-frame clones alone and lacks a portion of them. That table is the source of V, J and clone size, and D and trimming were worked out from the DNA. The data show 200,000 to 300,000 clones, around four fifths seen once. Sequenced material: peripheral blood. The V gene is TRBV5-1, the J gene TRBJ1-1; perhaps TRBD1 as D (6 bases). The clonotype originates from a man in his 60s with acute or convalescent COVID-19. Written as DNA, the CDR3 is TGCGCCAGCAGCCAGGGGCCGGGCGGTGGGAAGAACACTGAAGCTTTCTTT. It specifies CASSQGPGGGKNTEAFF.